This T cell receptor (beta chain) was documented in a study of blood T cell repertoires in COVID-19 (dated by TCRdb to 2018 to 2021). About the full investigation: The collaborator samples originated in the United States, Italy and Spain and spanned the acute and convalescent phases of COVID-19. Deeply sampled blood TCRbeta repertoires from subjects exposed to, actively infected with, or recovered from COVID-19 were included in the dataset. The material from the prospective study consisted of cDNA or gDNA derived from T cells, B-cell-depleted T cells, or PBMCs. The repertoires were released in a freely available public database intended as a resource for research on the immune response to SARS-CoV-2. The sample metadata nearly always contained a de-identified subject ID, COVID-19 status, age in years and sex. Where available, HLA class I and class II types were taken from metadata supplied by the sample provider and were not determined by assay-based typing. The samples were drawn from the first 160 participants of the ongoing ImmuneRACE study and from over a thousand subjects provided by 6 global collaborators.

Overall study outcomes, separate from this receptor: How much clinical and demographic metadata was included differed by source and by participant, and the metadata was provided uncurated.

In the case of this clone: No antigen is known for it. No much larger clone exists at a distance of one base, and base qualities are not known.

At one collaborating source in Seattle, patients were enrolled during active infection and were followed longitudinally through the course of disease. The collaborating institutions used their own protocols to collect whole blood in K2EDTA tubes. Collaborator samples were shipped for TCRbeta analysis as frozen whole blood, isolated PBMCs, or DNA extracted from either sample type. TCRbeta CDR3 regions were amplified from genomic DNA by means of the immunoSEQ Assay, a bias-controlled multiplex PCR. In the paper's pipeline: The number of nucleated cells in each sample was estimated by amplification of reference gene primers within the assay. To quantify the absolute abundance of each unique TCRbeta CDR3 rearrangement, sequence reads were collapsed and filtered. Productive Simpson clonality was computed per sample as the square root of Simpson's diversity index over productive rearrangements. The clones in this table, taken by TCRdb from immuneACCESS, are in-frame only. Not every clone is retained; where verified, under half of the shortfall comes from an unresolved V gene, and the cause of the rest is unknown. V, J and clone size are those of that table, while D and trimming were read from the DNA. The sample table records some 180,000 clones; 88% of these occur just once. Around 17% of the sample is held by the ten biggest clonotypes.

From the cysteine up to the phenylalanine, the CDR3 has a length of 16 residues. The read is trimmed to its CDR3 DNA, 48 bases read in frame from base 1. V is pared back by 3 bases and J by 5 bases, with 20 bases lying between the germline termini. Sequences KGHSH (CDR1) and LQKENI (CDR2) are obtained from the germline V gene. The sample taken for sequencing was peripheral blood. Rearrangement joined TRBV18 to TRBJ2-7; the D gene is unclear. This receptor was obtained from a man aged 50 to 59 with COVID-19, enrolled during active disease. The DNA sequence is TGTGCCAGCTCACCGTATTTGGGTCGTAGCCGCAACGAGCAGTACTTC. Translated, it reads CASSPYLGRSRNEQYF.